This is a list of T cell receptor beta chains from one sample in a study of control samples from healthy donors and cancer patients. Produced via immunoSEQ multiplex PCR; TCRdb's table is partial and in-frame only. The table records tens of thousands of clones, about nine tenths of them present only once. Sequenced sample: PBMCs. All receptors come from a man aged 40-55 years with colorectal cancer. CDR3s include the opening cysteine and the closing phenylalanine or tryptophan.

v_call | cdr3_aa
TRBV27 | CASSSLSGDYEQYF
TRBV5-1 | CASSLDTEAFF
TRBV9 | CASSPGALETDTQYF
TRBV6-5 | CASSYSTGLTEAFF
TRBV18 | CASSPSRGNTEAFF
TRBV28 | CASATGNYGYTF
TRBV7-8 | CASSLRSDRGETQYF
TRBV19 | CASSISPVNSGNTIYF
TRBV11-2 | CASRMGNSNEKLFF
TRBV28 | CASSYPQRATNEKLFF
TRBV30 | CAWSVKRGNYGYTF
TRBV9 | CASSYSEGTEAFF
TRBV7-9 | CASSPLARAREQFF
TRBV12-3/TRBV12-4 | CASSGTWRGYTF
TRBV4-1 | CASSPRTVYSNQPQHF
TRBV10-3 | CAISGGLAGGSYEQYF
TRBV6-5 | CASKKGEENTEAFF
TRBV6-5 | CASSSLRETEKLFF
TRBV18 | CASSPSGQYSNQPQHF
TRBV12-5 | CASGLAGQGAYQPQHF
TRBV6-6 | CASRSGGLPQHF
TRBV4-1 | CASSQDPSIRSYNEQFF
TRBV5-1 | CASSPLSTDTQYF
TRBV11-3 | CASSLPPSTEAFF
TRBV9 | CASSDPGQGSTDTQYF
TRBV7-2 | CASSFVRGGTEAFF
TRBV4-1 | CASSQGGGLYEQYF
TRBV28 | CASSLDTQYF
TRBV6-5 | CASSYQSASHYGYTF
TRBV9 | CASSDTRGSGTYNEQFF
TRBV28 | CASSLLGTSGSYEQFF
TRBV5-6 | CASSLTGTGGVQPQHF
TRBV14 | CASSPYRGYYNEQFF
TRBV12-5 | CASGLVRGLGDF
TRBV4-1 | CASSQLQTYTGELFF
TRBV19 | CASRGRGDYEQYF
TRBV5-1 | CASSLDNWRTYEQYF
TRBV7-9 | CASTQGGNTIYF
TRBV21-1 | CASRTGMYTEAFF